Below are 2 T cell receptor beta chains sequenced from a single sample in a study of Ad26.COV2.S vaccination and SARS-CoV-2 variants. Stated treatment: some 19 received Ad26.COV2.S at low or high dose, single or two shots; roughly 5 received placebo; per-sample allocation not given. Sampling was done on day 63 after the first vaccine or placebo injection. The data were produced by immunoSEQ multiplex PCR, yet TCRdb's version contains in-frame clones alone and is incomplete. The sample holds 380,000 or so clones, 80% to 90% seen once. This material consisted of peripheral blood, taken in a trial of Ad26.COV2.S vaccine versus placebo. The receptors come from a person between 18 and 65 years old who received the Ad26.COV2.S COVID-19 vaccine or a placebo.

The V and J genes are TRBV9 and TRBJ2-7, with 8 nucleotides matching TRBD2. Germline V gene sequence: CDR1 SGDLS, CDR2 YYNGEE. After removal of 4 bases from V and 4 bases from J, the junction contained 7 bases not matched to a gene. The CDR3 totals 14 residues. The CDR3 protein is CASSLREVGYEQYF. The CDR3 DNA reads TGTGCCAGCAGCCTGCGGGAGGTGGGATACGAGCAGTACTTC.

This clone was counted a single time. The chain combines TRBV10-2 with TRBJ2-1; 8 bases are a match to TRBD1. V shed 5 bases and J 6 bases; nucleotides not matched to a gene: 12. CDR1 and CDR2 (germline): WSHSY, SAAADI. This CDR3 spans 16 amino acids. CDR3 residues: CASSPGGQGALNEQFF. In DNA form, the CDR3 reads TGCGCCAGCAGTCCTGGGGGCCAGGGGGCCCTCAATGAGCAGTTCTTC.